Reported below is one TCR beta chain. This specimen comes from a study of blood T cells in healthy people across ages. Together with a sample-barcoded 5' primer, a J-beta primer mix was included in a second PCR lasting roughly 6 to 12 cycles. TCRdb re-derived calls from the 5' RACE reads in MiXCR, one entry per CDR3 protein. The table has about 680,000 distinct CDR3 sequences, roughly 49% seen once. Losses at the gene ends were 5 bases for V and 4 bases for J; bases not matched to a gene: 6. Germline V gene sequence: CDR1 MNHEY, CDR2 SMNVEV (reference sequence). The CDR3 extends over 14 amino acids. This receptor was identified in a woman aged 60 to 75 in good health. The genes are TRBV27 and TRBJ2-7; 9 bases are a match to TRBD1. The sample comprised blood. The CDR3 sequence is CASSAGTGLYEQYF. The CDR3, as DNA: TGTGCCAGCAGTGCCGGGACAGGGTTATACGAGCAGTACTTC.